One and the same sample provided the 3 T cell receptor beta chains below, sequenced in a study of spatial heterogeneity in lung cancer. Study-wide points: The number of expanded tumor alpha and beta chains correlated with mutation number.

TCRdb reprocessed the 5' RACE reads with MiXCR, giving one entry per CDR3 protein. The sample has 280 or so distinct CDR3 sequences; roughly 20% are singletons. These receptors' antigens are unknown. Time point in this sample: sample taken at primary tumor resection. The sample consisted of lung tumor tissue, taken at surgery. The source is a male donor with early-stage non-small cell lung cancer.

By sample share, this clonotype is large. The V call is TRBV3-1, the J call TRBJ1-1; maybe TRBD1 (5 bases). This CDR3 has 12 residues. Trimming cost V 8 bases and J 7 bases, with 14 bases left between them. Germline assignment: CDR1 LGHDT and CDR2 YNNKEL (reference sequence). The CDR3 here is CASEGIYGEAFF. The CDR3 DNA follows: TGTGCCAGCGAGGGGATATATGGTGAAGCTTTCTTT.

Sample share makes this clonotype large (0.1 to 1%). J is TRBJ2-3 and V is TRBV5-8; tentatively, D is TRBD1 or TRBD2 (6 bases each). The CDR3 extends over 13 amino acids. The germline gives CDR1 SGHTS, CDR2 YDEGEE. V was trimmed by 1 base and J by 5 bases, leaving 8 bases between them. CDR3 sequence: CASSLRGEDTQYF. In nucleotides, the CDR3 is TGTGCCAGCAGCTTGAGGGGGGAAGATACGCAGTATTTT.

This clonotype is termed large. The chain couples TRBV6-2 or TRBV6-3 to TRBJ2-1; D remains unclear. The CDR3 extends over 15 amino acids. With 6 bases removed from V and 4 bases from J, the gap between germline ends came to 16 bases. Looked up from germline, CDR1 is MNHEY and CDR2 is SVGEGT. Here the CDR3 reads CASSPLDFGYNEQFF. The DNA of the CDR3 is TGTGCCAGCAGCCCTCTAGACTTCGGATACAATGAGCAGTTCTTC.